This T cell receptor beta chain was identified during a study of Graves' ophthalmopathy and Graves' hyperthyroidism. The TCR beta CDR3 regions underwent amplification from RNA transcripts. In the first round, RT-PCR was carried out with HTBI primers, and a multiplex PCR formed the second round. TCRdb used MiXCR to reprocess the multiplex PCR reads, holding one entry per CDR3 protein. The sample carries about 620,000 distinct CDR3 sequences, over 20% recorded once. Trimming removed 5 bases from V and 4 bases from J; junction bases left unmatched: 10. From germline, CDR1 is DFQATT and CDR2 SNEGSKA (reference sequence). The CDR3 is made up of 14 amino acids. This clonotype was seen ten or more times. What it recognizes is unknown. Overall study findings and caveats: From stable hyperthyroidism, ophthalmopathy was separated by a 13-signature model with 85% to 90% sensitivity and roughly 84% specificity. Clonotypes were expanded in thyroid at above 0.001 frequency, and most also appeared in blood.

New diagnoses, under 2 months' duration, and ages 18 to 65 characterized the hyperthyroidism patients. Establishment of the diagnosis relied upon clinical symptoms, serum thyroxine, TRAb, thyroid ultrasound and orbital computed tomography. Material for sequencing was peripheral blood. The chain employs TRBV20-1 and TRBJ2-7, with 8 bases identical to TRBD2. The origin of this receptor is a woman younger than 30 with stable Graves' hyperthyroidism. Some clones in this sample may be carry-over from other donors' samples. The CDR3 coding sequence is TGCAGTGCTCCAAGGGGCAGCGGGAGTTACGAGCAGTACTTC. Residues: CSAPRGSGSYEQYF.